This TCR beta chain was recovered during a study of human CD4 T cells and Enterobacteriaceae. Overall study results and limits: Matching to same-donor CFSE-low cultures alone inferred ex vivo clonotype reactivity.

Germline V gene lookup returns CDR1 SGHRS and CDR2 YFSETQ. This CDR3 region has 17 residues. V shed 0 bases and J shed 7 bases, with 17 bases lying between them. Of note for this clone: Its antigen is still unknown.

Memory CD4+ T cells were sorted as all CD4+ cells except CD45RA+CCR7+CD95- naive cells, over 95% pure. CD4 and CD14 magnetic microbeads positively selected total CD4+ T cells and monocytes. Before sorting, cells positive for CD8, CD14, CD16, CD56, CD19 or bright CD25 were removed. Detection sensitivity for ex vivo total memory CD4+ was one cell in 200,000. Only in-frame clones appear in the TCRdb table, and some are missing; sequencing was by immunoSEQ multiplex PCR. The table shows 25,000 to 35,000 clones, with approximately 80% occurring only once. Material for sequencing was memory CD4+ T cells from blood. This chain joins TRBV5-1 and TRBJ1-6; no clear D. The receptor comes from a human donor in good health. CDR3 bases: TGCGCCAGCAGCTTGGAAGGTCAGGATAGGCCGAATTCACCCCTCCACTTT. Protein: CASSLEGQDRPNSPLHF.